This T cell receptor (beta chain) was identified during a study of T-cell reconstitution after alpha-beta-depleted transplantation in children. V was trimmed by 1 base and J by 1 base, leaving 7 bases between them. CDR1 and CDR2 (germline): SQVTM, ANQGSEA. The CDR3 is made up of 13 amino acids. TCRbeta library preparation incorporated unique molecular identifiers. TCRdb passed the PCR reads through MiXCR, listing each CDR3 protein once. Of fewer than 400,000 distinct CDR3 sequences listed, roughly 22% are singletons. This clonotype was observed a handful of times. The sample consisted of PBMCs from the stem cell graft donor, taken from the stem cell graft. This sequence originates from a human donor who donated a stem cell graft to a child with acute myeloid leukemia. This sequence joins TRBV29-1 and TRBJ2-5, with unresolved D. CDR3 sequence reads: CSVEAVFQETQYF. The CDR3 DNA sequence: TGCAGCGTTGAAGCAGTCTTCCAAGAGACCCAGTACTTC.